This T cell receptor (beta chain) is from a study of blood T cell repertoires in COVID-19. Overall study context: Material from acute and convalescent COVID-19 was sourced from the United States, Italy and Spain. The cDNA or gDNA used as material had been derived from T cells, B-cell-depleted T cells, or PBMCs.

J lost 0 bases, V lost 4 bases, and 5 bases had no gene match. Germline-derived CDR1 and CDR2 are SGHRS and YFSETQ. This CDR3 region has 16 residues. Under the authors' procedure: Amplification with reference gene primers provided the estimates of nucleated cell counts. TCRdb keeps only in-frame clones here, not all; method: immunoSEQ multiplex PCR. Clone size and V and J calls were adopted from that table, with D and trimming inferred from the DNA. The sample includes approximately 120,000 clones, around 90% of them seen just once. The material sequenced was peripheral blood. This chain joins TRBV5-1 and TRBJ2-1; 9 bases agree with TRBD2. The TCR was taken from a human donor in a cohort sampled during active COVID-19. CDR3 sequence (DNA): TGCGCCAGCAGCACGGGACTAGCAACCTCCTACAATGAGCAGTTCTTC. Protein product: CASSTGLATSYNEQFF.